This T cell receptor beta chain was identified in a study of T cell responses to AZD1222 COVID-19 vaccine. Broader study findings: There were mostly white British donors and more females than males, and clonal diversity was possibly underestimated.

Trimming removed 5 bases at V and 9 bases at J, with 8 bases between. Germline lookup yields CDR1 SGHAT and CDR2 FQNNGV. This CDR3 has 12 amino acids. For this clone: Its antigen remains unidentified.

Sequenced by immunoSEQ multiplex PCR; TCRdb stores in-frame clones only, minus some. The sample lists 150,000 to 200,000 clones, less than 95% seen once, with 5% to 6.5% in the top ten. Sequenced material: peripheral blood, taken 28 days after the second AZD1222 dose. V gene TRBV11-2 combines with J gene TRBJ1-6; D call uncertain. The receptor was isolated from an adult who received the AZD1222 COVID-19 vaccine. The CDR3 protein is CASSQLGSPLHF. The CDR3 bases are TGTGCCAGCAGCCAGTTGGGTTCACCCCTCCACTTT.